A selection of T cell receptor beta chains follows, all from one sample in a study of shared clonotypes between healthy human individuals. TCRdb keeps only in-frame clones here, not all; method: immunoSEQ multiplex PCR. Here the sample spans approximately 600,000 clones, around 95% being singletons. Material: naive CD8+ T cells sorted from blood. Every receptor here comes from a woman aged 30 to 39 in good health. Each CDR3 is given with its conserved first and last residue. The order of the fields is clone size, V gene, J gene, CDR3 protein. Part of the rows lack a size; the others show once, few, many or a class for expanded clones.

-	TRBV28	TRBJ2-1	CASSFWREGGNEQFF
-	TRBV7-9	TRBJ2-7	CASSFAGYEQYF
-	TRBV7-9	TRBJ2-5	CASSPIRGAETQYF
-	TRBV4-1	TRBJ2-7	CASSQDLAGSHYEQYF
once	TRBV2	TRBJ2-1	CASSDKWEDSYNEQFF
-	TRBV28	TRBJ2-4	CASSLGENIQYF
-	TRBV4-1	TRBJ2-5	CASSHFSGTQETQYF
-	TRBV27	TRBJ1-1	CASGLIGTDAEAFF
-	TRBV4-1	TRBJ2-1	CASRQGRGPNEQFF
once	TRBV6-5	TRBJ2-7	CASSQTSGSSGEQYF
-	TRBV27	TRBJ2-7	CASSLTLLAGYEQYF
once	TRBV27	TRBJ2-7	CASSLESGWSYEQYF
-	TRBV7-9	TRBJ2-7	CASSHGQGSLNEQYF
-	TRBV9	TRBJ2-7	CASSVDGEYYEQYF
-	TRBV9	TRBJ2-2	CASSVAKGEGTTGELFF
-	TRBV27	TRBJ1-1	CASSFTGYGTEAFF
-	TRBV9	TRBJ2-3	CASSVGGLRTDTQYF
few	TRBV19	TRBJ1-2	CASSIGTGSHGYTF
-	TRBV5-1	TRBJ2-7	CASSMGTARWDEQYF
-	TRBV6-6	TRBJ2-1	CASSYTASGSLEQFF